This T cell receptor beta chain was recorded in a study of cytomegalovirus exposure and HLA in healthy donors. A multiplex PCR was run with 60 Vbeta primers and 13 Jbeta primers. Sequencing was performed with immunoSEQ multiplex PCR; in TCRdb, only in-frame clones are kept and a portion is missing. The table records around 97,000 clones, approximately 9% of them present only once. The CDR3 runs to 19 residues. The V gene's germline CDR1 is MGHRA and CDR2 YSYEKL. Trimming took 0 bases from V and 2 from J; bases not matched to a gene: 7. Findings of the study overall: Overall, under 200 TCR beta chains were annotated as cytomegalovirus-associated.

This clone was counted only a few times. Antigen unknown. This receptor was obtained from a man over 45 in good health and CMV-seropositive. The source material was PBMCs. This rearrangement joins TRBV4-1 to TRBJ2-4; 13 bases map to TRBD2. The CDR3 DNA follows: TGCGCCAGCAGCCAAGAAACTAGCGGGAGGGCCGGATCCAAAAACATTCAGTACTTC. Translating it yields CASSQETSGRAGSKNIQYF.